Below, 30 T cell receptor beta chains from the same sample are listed, as sequenced in a study of T cell repertoires in cytomegalovirus infection (dated by TCRdb to between 2018 and 2020). These TCRs are of unknown antigen specificity. This specimen's treatment or condition label, interpreted: in vitro stimulation with specific CMV peptide epitopes to enrich CMV-specific T cells. TCRdb names Illumina HiSeq 1500 as the instrument used. The raw public data were reprocessed by TCRdb itself: fastp quality trimming at Q25, MiXCR clonotype calling, in-frame beta chains only. Every distinct CDR3 protein forms one entry, paired with its most common genes and DNA. Across this sample there are about 700,000 distinct CDR3 sequences, with roughly 33% seen only once. 15% to 20% of the sample goes to the ten largest clones. The input for sequencing was cultured PBMCs, taken from culture after CMV antigen stimulation. These TCRs come from a human donor in good health (CMV status not recorded). Some clones in this sample may be carry-over from other donors' samples.

The DNA for the CDR3 is TGTGCCAGCAGCTTAGACGCAGGGTTGTATCAGCCCCAGCATTTT. This translates into CASSLDAGLYQPQHF. The V and J genes are TRBV7-2 and TRBJ1-5; D may be TRBD1 (5 bases). Germline V CDR1 and CDR2: SGHTA, FQGNSA. V lost 1 base and J 5 bases, leaving 12 bases between the germline ends. The CDR3 contains 15 residues.

This clonotype has just a few counts. The J gene is TRBJ2-1, the V gene TRBV4-2; no definite D call. CDR1 and CDR2 from the germline V gene are LGHNA and YNFKEQ. The CDR3 is 13 amino acids. Trimming removed 1 base from V and 8 bases from J, with 9 bases in between. For the CDR3, the DNA is TGTGCCAGCAGCCAAGGATTAGGGTATGAGCAGTTCTTC. The encoded protein is CASSQGLGYEQFF.

This clonotype was seen a single time. The rearrangement links TRBV19 to TRBJ1-5; 7 nucleotides agree with TRBD1. The CDR3 consists of 15 residues. V trimming: 5 bases; J trimming: 4 bases; junction bases outside the gene matches: 8. Germline CDR1 LNHDA, CDR2 SQIVND (reference sequence). CDR3: CASSSDRRGNQPQHF. The CDR3, as DNA: TGTGCCAGTAGTTCGGACAGGAGGGGAAATCAGCCCCAGCATTTT.

The rearrangement uses TRBV11-1 and TRBJ1-6; D ambiguous. The CDR3 totals 15 residues. CDR1 is SGHAT and CDR2 is FQDESV in the germline V gene (reference sequence). Trimming took 2 bases from V and 6 from J, leaving 11 bases between them. Here the CDR3 DNA reads TGTGCCAGCAGCTTACGGAGACACCCTAATTCACCCCTCCACTTT. Its protein product is CASSLRRHPNSPLHF.

The chain uses TRBV12-5 and TRBJ2-1; D is unclear. V lost 0 bases and J 7 bases, leaving 13 bases between the germline ends. Germline V gene lookup returns CDR1 LGHNT and CDR2 FRNRAP. This CDR3 spans 15 amino acids. As DNA, the CDR3 is TGTGCTAGTGGTTTGGTACCTCACCAAGGGAATGAGCAGTTCTTC. Translation gives CASGLVPHQGNEQFF. The variable domain in full, with the rest retrieved from reference TRBV12-5 and TRBJ2-1, is DARVTQTPRHKVTEMGQEVTMRCQPILGHNTVFWYRQTMMQGLELLAYFRNRAPLDDSGMPKDRFSAEMPDATLATLKIQPSEPRDSAVYFCASGLVPHQGNEQFFGPGTRLTVL.

The sample holds many counts of this clonotype. Germline is not matched at one junction end, which may reflect a read error. The chain carries TRBV4-1 and TRBJ2-3; 8 bases are shared with TRBD1. From germline, CDR1 is MGHRA and CDR2 YSYEKL. The length of the CDR3 is 14 residues. Written as DNA, the CDR3 is TGTGCCAGCAGCCAGGGGGCTAGCACAGATACGCAGTATTTT. Translating it yields CASSQGASTDTQYF.

The genes are TRBV12-3 or TRBV12-4 and TRBJ2-7; perhaps D is TRBD1 or TRBD2 (6 bases each). Trimming cost V 3 bases and J 7 bases, with 16 bases left between them. This CDR3 spans 14 amino acids. This CDR3 is CASSFGGSAGEQYF. The CDR3, as DNA: TGTGCCAGCAGTTTCGGGGGCAGCGCGGGGGAGCAGTACTTC.

The sample holds many counts of this clonotype. The CDR3: CASSPPSGLITDTQYF. The CDR3 nucleotides read TGTGCCAGCAGTCCACCTAGCGGGCTGATCACAGATACGCAGTATTTT. The chain recombines TRBV12-3 or TRBV12-4 with TRBJ2-3; 8 positions agree with TRBD2. CDR3 length equals 16 residues. V lost 5 bases to trimming and J lost 2 bases; unmatched junction nucleotides: 9.

In this sample, this clonotype turned up a few times. V gene TRBV19 combines with J gene TRBJ1-1; the D is unclear. Trimming pared 6 bases from V and 1 base from J, leaving 6 bases between. The germline V gene encodes CDR1 LNHDA and CDR2 SQIVND (reference sequence). CDR3 length: 12 amino acids. CDR3 DNA: TGTGCCAGTAGGAGTCCGAACACTGAAGCTTTCTTT. As protein: CASRSPNTEAFF.

This clonotype was detected once. V is TRBV28 and J is TRBJ2-2, with 8 bases matching TRBD1. From germline, CDR1 is MDHEN and CDR2 SYDVKM. Trimming at V came to 8 bases and at J to 3 bases, leaving 5 bases not matched to a gene. The CDR3 extends over 14 amino acids. The CDR3 spells CASRTGWDTGELFF. CDR3 DNA sequence: TGTGCCAGCCGGACAGGGTGGGACACCGGGGAGCTGTTTTTT. Drawing the rest from reference TRBV28 and TRBJ2-2, the complete variable domain is DVKVTQSSRYLVKRTGEKVFLECVQDMDHENMFWYRQDPGLGLRLIYFSYDVKMKEKGDIPEGYSVSREKKERFSLILESASTNQTSMYLCASRTGWDTGELFFGEGSRLTVL.

In its sample, this clonotype was seen a few times. This sequence joins TRBV29-1 and TRBJ2-1; D perhaps matches TRBD2 (6 bases). The CDR3 extends over 15 amino acids. Trimming left V 1 base short and J 1 base short, with 11 bases between. Germline values: CDR1 SQVTM, CDR2 ANQGSEA. The CDR3, as DNA: TGCAGCGTTGAAGGGGCGGAGGGATCCTACAATGAGCAGTTCTTC. Protein sequence: CSVEGAEGSYNEQFF.

The rearrangement links TRBV24-1 to TRBJ2-3, with D possibly matching TRBD2 (6 bases). Germline V gives CDR1 KGHDR, CDR2 SFDVKD. The CDR3 has 13 amino acids. Trimming took 9 bases from V and 3 from J, leaving 12 bases between them. CDR3 coding DNA: TGTGCCACCGCGGAGGGATCGACAGATACGCAGTATTTT. This sequence encodes CATAEGSTDTQYF.

The rearrangement links TRBV4-1 to TRBJ1-2, with no clear D. This CDR3 is 14 amino acids long. V was pared by 4 bases and J by 8 bases, with 17 bases between. Per the germline V gene, CDR1 is MGHRA and CDR2 is YSYEKL. The CDR3 coding sequence is TGCGCCAGCAGCCCCCGGGCGGAATCCCGAGGCTACACCTTC. Encoded protein: CASSPRAESRGYTF.

This clonotype was detected ten times or more. The genes are TRBV7-2 and TRBJ2-2; maybe TRBD2 (5 bases). The V and J ends lost 3 bases and 4 bases respectively, with 9 bases between them. In germline, CDR1 is SGHTA, CDR2 FQGNSA. The CDR3 consists of 14 residues. This chain's CDR3 is CASSFAGGTGELFF. The CDR3 DNA reads TGTGCCAGCAGCTTCGCAGGAGGCACCGGGGAGCTGTTTTTT.

This clonotype occurred a few times. V is TRBV12-3 or TRBV12-4 and J is TRBJ1-2; no clear D. Trimming cost V 4 bases and J 7 bases, with 13 bases left between them. This CDR3 spans 13 amino acids. In DNA, the CDR3 is TGTGCCAGCAGTTATGAGGCGCTCAGTGGCTACACCTTC. Translating it yields CASSYEALSGYTF.

This clonotype was seen a few times. The rearrangement links TRBV11-1 to TRBJ1-6; D is perhaps TRBD1 (5 bases). Germline V gene lookup returns CDR1 SGHAT and CDR2 FQDESV (reference sequence). V was pared by 7 bases and J by 7 bases, with 17 bases between. The CDR3 contains 15 residues. The CDR3: CASTTRGLGNSPLHF. The CDR3 bases are TGTGCCAGCACTACACGGGGGTTGGGCAATTCACCCCTCCACTTT.

This chain uses TRBV6-2 or TRBV6-3 with TRBJ2-7; no reliable D call. V lost 2 bases to trimming and J lost 6 bases, with 14 bases between them. Germline values: CDR1 MNHEY, CDR2 SVGEGT. The CDR3 totals 14 residues. The CDR3 is CASSYAGHLGEQYF. Written as DNA, the CDR3 is TGTGCCAGCAGTTACGCCGGGCACCTTGGCGAGCAGTACTTC.

This clonotype turned up a few times. V usage is TRBV7-9 and J usage is TRBJ1-4, with D maybe TRBD1 (5 bases). Germline V gene data show CDR1 as SEHNR and CDR2 as FQNEAQ (reference sequence). V lost 5 bases, J lost 5 bases, and 12 bases lay in between. This CDR3 has 14 amino acids. The CDR3 bases are TGTGCCAGCAGCGTATCGGGGCAAAATGAAAAACTGTTTTTT. It translates to CASSVSGQNEKLFF.

This chain uses TRBV6-8 with TRBJ2-7; D assignment may be TRBD1 or TRBD2 (6 bases each). The CDR3 covers 14 residues. Looked up from germline, CDR1 is MNHGY and CDR2 is SAAAGT. The V gene lost 8 bases and the J gene lost 6 bases, with 20 bases spanning the gap. The CDR3 sequence is CASGHPEGDREQYF. The CDR3 nucleotides read TGTGCCAGCGGGCACCCGGAGGGGGACCGCGAGCAGTACTTC.

The chain uses TRBV6-2 or TRBV6-3 and TRBJ1-1; 11 bases agree with TRBD1. Germline V gene lookup returns CDR1 MNHEY and CDR2 SVGEGT. CDR3 length equals 16 residues. With V trimmed by 2 bases and J by 5 bases, 7 bases remained unmatched. The CDR3 nucleotides read TGTGCCAGCAGTTACGGGGACAGGGGGTCTCCTACTGAAGCTTTCTTT. It translates to CASSYGDRGSPTEAFF.

The V call is TRBV6-2 or TRBV6-3, the J call TRBJ2-7; D gene uncertain. This CDR3 comprises 13 residues. CDR1 is MNHEY and CDR2 is SVGEGT in the germline V gene. V was shortened by 0 bases and J by 4 bases, with 7 bases between the two germline ends. The CDR3 reads CASSYSWLYEQYF. Here the CDR3 DNA reads TGTGCCAGCAGTTACTCCTGGCTATACGAGCAGTACTTC.

The chain joins TRBV12-3 or TRBV12-4 to TRBJ2-3; possibly TRBD1 for D (5 bases). V dropped 3 bases and J dropped 2 bases, with 12 bases sitting between them. This CDR3 is built from 15 residues. DNA of the CDR3: TGTGCCAGCAGTTTTGGGGCCATTAACACAGATACGCAGTATTTT. Protein product: CASSFGAINTDTQYF.

The gene calls are TRBV19 and TRBJ1-1; a weak D match, TRBD1 (6 bases). The CDR3 loop spans 14 amino acids. The germline CDR1 and CDR2 sequences are LNHDA and SQIVND (reference sequence). V was cut by 5 bases and J by 0 bases, with 10 bases left in between. CDR3 sequence reads: CASSWGRMNTEAFF. The CDR3 bases are TGTGCCAGTAGTTGGGGGCGTATGAACACTGAAGCTTTCTTT.

V is TRBV11-2 and J is TRBJ2-7, with D possibly matching TRBD1 (6 bases). Germline CDR1 and CDR2: SGHAT and FQNNGV. The CDR3 is made up of 15 amino acids. Trimming removed 5 bases at V and 5 bases at J, with 19 bases between. The CDR3 bases are TGTGCCAGCAGCCGTTTTCGGTACAGGGCCCACGAGCAGTACTTC. Translation: CASSRFRYRAHEQYF.

The rearrangement uses TRBV29-1 and TRBJ2-5, with D perhaps TRBD1 or TRBD2 (5 bases each). Per the germline V gene, CDR1 is SQVTM and CDR2 is ANQGSEA. The germline V and J ends were trimmed by 4 bases and 1 base, with 10 bases remaining between them. CDR3 length: 13 residues. The CDR3 bases are TGCAGCGTTGGGGAGACAGCCCAAGAGACCCAGTACTTC. Its translation is CSVGETAQETQYF.

The chain employs TRBV12-3 or TRBV12-4 and TRBJ1-4; D gene unclear. The V end lost 3 bases, the J end lost 8 bases, and 13 bases lay between the germline ends. CDR3 length equals 14 residues. The CDR3 protein is CASSLRGVVEKLFF. In nucleotides, the CDR3 is TGTGCCAGCAGTTTGCGGGGAGTGGTGGAAAAACTGTTTTTT.

This clonotype occurred a few times. The DNA of the CDR3 is TGTGCCAGCGGAAGTCCAGGGGGCGTACACACCGGGGAGCTGTTTTTT. Protein product: CASGSPGGVHTGELFF. The chain recombines TRBV6-1 with TRBJ2-2, with 8 bases aligning to TRBD1. Germline CDR1 reads MNHNS; CDR2 reads SASEGT. The CDR3 is 16 residues long. The J segment lost 3 bases and the V segment lost 8 bases, leaving 11 bases of the junction unmatched.

The V gene is TRBV6-1, the J gene TRBJ2-7, with 13 bases aligning to TRBD2. This CDR3 comprises 15 residues. In germline, CDR1 is MNHNS, CDR2 SASEGT. After removal of 6 bases from V and 9 bases from J, the junction contained 11 bases not matched to a gene. The CDR3 loop reads CASSGLAGDYGGQYF. The CDR3 DNA sequence: TGTGCCAGCAGCGGACTAGCGGGGGACTACGGTGGGCAGTACTTC.

This clonotype was detected a few times. The V gene is TRBV11-2, the J gene TRBJ2-1, with D maybe TRBD2 (6 bases). CDR3 length equals 14 residues. CDR1 SGHAT and CDR2 FQNNGV come from the germline V gene. The V end was cut by 4 bases, the J end by 3 bases, with 10 bases between. CDR3 in DNA: TGTGCCAGCAGCTCGCTGGGACTCTACAATGAGCAGTTCTTC. Amino acid sequence: CASSSLGLYNEQFF.

Many counts were recorded for this clonotype. V is TRBV7-9 and J is TRBJ2-3; D gene ambiguous. The V and J ends lost 5 bases and 0 bases respectively, with 15 bases between them. This CDR3 region has 16 residues. Germline CDR1 is SEHNR and CDR2 is FQNEAQ (reference sequence). The CDR3 region has the DNA TGTGCCAGCAGCCCCGCGCCCCCGGAGAGCACAGATACGCAGTATTTT. Its protein product is CASSPAPPESTDTQYF.